These T cell receptor beta chains were read from a single sample in a study of metastatic and nonmetastatic thyroid tumors. Using MiXCR, TCRdb reanalyzed the PCR reads. The sample lists around 17,000 clones, 28% occurring once. Specimen: tumor tissue. Receptors originate from a female donor with papillary thyroid cancer or a benign thyroid nodule (not recorded which). Some clones in this sample may be carry-over from other donors' samples. Each CDR3 is given with its conserved first and last residue. A D gene is named only where the DNA matches it firmly. The listing skips clone size in some rows; elsewhere it reads once, few, many or a size class.

>TRBJ2-1|large|TRBV27|TRBD2
CASSPGTSGSVDEQFF
TGTGCCAGCAGTCCAGGGACTAGCGGGAGCGTAGATGAGCAGTTCTTC
>TRBJ2-3|-|TRBV7-2|-
CASSLGGTDTQYF
TGTGCCAGCAGCTTAGGGGGTACAGATACGCAGTATTTT
>TRBJ1-2|many|TRBV28|-
CASSLRGSYGYTF
TGTGCCAGCAGTTTAAGGGGGAGTTATGGCTACACCTTC
>TRBJ2-1|many|TRBV6-2/TRBV6-3|-
CASSLMRDEQFF
TGTGCCAGCAGTCTAATGCGCGATGAGCAGTTCTTC
>TRBJ2-7|few|TRBV18|-
CASSPTGSYEQYF
TGTGCCAGCTCACCAACCGGCTCCTACGAGCAGTACTTC
>TRBJ1-5|many|TRBV28|-
CASSHHGAVNQPQHF
TGTGCCAGCAGTCACCATGGGGCAGTCAATCAGCCCCAGCATTTT
>TRBJ1-2|large|TRBV5-1|TRBD1
CASSLQGFEGYGYTF
TGCGCCAGCAGCTTACAGGGGTTTGAAGGCTATGGCTACACCTTC
>TRBJ2-5|many|TRBV7-9|TRBD2
CASSFPGLSETQYF
TGTGCCAGCAGCTTCCCGGGACTATCGGAGACCCAGTACTTC
>TRBJ1-2|-|TRBV5-1|TRBD1
CASSPMDRGRLYGYTF
TGCGCCAGCAGCCCGATGGACAGGGGGCGCCTTTATGGCTACACCTTC
>TRBJ1-5|few|TRBV6-1|-
CASSVKGGGASINQPQHF
TGTGCCAGCAGTGTCAAGGGGGGCGGTGCCTCAATCAATCAGCCCCAGCATTTT
>TRBJ2-7|once|TRBV20-1|-
CSASTLTGQSYEQYF
TGCAGTGCTTCCACCCTCACGGGACAATCCTACGAGCAGTACTTC
>TRBJ2-1|many|TRBV7-9|-
CASSFSGIDEQFF
TGTGCCAGCAGCTTTTCTGGGATCGATGAGCAGTTCTTC
>TRBJ2-2|many|TRBV7-3|-
CASSLRVTGELFF
TGTGCCAGCAGCTTAAGAGTAACCGGGGAGCTGTTTTTT
>TRBJ1-2|few|TRBV6-1|-
CASSPRESYGYTF
TGTGCCAGCAGTCCCAGAGAGAGCTATGGCTACACCTTC
>TRBJ2-5|-|TRBV5-1|TRBD2
CASSAGTSGRWETQYF
TGCGCCAGCAGCGCCGGGACTAGCGGGAGGTGGGAGACCCAGTACTTC
>TRBJ2-7|-|TRBV6-1|-
CASSRQAYEQYF
TGTGCCAGCAGTCGACAGGCCTACGAGCAGTACTTC
>TRBJ2-5|few|TRBV2|-
CASSEGGLETQYF
TGTGCCAGCAGTGAAGGAGGGTTGGAGACCCAGTACTTC
>TRBJ2-7|-|TRBV19|TRBD2
CASSLAGGPYEQYF
TGTGCCAGCTCTCTAGCGGGAGGGCCCTACGAGCAGTACTTC
>TRBJ1-2|many|TRBV20-1|-
CSATATITLNYGYTF
TGCAGTGCCACCGCGACAATAACACTTAACTATGGCTACACCTTC
>TRBJ2-5|medium-sized|TRBV6-2/TRBV6-3|TRBD2
CASSYEGRDWTKETQYF
TGTGCCAGCAGTTACGAAGGGAGGGACTGGACCAAAGAGACCCAGTACTTC
>TRBJ2-1|many|TRBV20-1|TRBD2
CSARMSLAGGTYNEQFF
TGCAGTGCTAGAATGAGTCTAGCGGGAGGGACCTACAATGAGCAGTTCTTC
>TRBJ2-3|medium-sized|TRBV19|-
CASRQSTDTQYF
TGTGCCAGTAGGCAGTCCACAGATACGCAGTATTTT